These 17 T cell receptor beta chains came from one sample sequenced in a study of breast tumors, draining lymph nodes, adjacent tissues. Axillary draining lymph nodes of breast cancer patients supplied the node samples. Using its own MiXCR run on the multiplex PCR reads, TCRdb lists one record per CDR3 protein. The sample records approximately 180,000 distinct CDR3 sequences, roughly a third being singletons. The sequenced material came from axillary lymph node tissue. The source is a female donor with breast cancer. Some clones in this sample may be carry-over from other donors' samples.

With regard to this clonotype: A junction end diverges from the germline sequence, so it may reflect a read error. V usage is TRBV20-1 and J usage is TRBJ1-2; D perhaps matches TRBD1 (6 bases). Germline values: CDR1 DFQATT, CDR2 SNEGSKA (reference sequence). The length of the CDR3 is 14 residues. CDR3 sequence reads: CRARDWGPYYGYTF. In DNA, the CDR3 is TGCAGGGCTAGAGACTGGGGGCCCTACTATGGCTACACCTTC.

A remark on this clonotype: This may stem from a read error, because a much larger clone lies one nucleotide away. The chain employs TRBV7-4 and TRBJ2-7, with TRBD2 matching 10 bases. Germline V gene data show CDR1 as SGHVT and CDR2 as SQSDAQ. CDR3 size: 18 residues. CDR3 loop: CASRPFLIRSGGPGEQCF. CDR3 coding DNA: TGTGCCAGCAGACCATTCCTCATTCGTAGCGGGGGGCCGGGCGAGCAGTGCTTC.

At least ten counts were recorded for this clonotype. The V call is TRBV5-8, the J call TRBJ1-4; TRBD1 is a possible D gene (5 bases). V was clipped by 2 bases and J by 3 bases, with 14 bases between them. CDR1 is SGHTS and CDR2 is YDEGEE in the germline V gene. The CDR3 runs 16 residues. The CDR3 is CASSFGRGAANEKLFF. The CDR3 bases are TGTGCCAGCAGCTTTGGGAGGGGAGCGGCTAATGAAAAACTGTTTTTT.

This clonotype was detected many times. The gene calls are TRBV19 and TRBJ2-5, with a possible D match to TRBD1 (6 bases). The CDR3 sequence is 13 residues long. Per germline, CDR1 LNHDA and CDR2 SQIVND (reference sequence). V was trimmed by 6 bases and J by 0 bases, leaving 8 bases between them. The CDR3 coding sequence is TGTGCCAGTAGAGGGGGAAACCAAGAGACCCAGTACTTC. This gives the protein CASRGGNQETQYF.

This chain joins TRBV20-1 and TRBJ2-5; 10 positions agree with TRBD2. The germline gives CDR1 DFQATT, CDR2 SNEGSKA (reference sequence). Germline trimming cut 0 bases from V and 4 bases from J; bases unmatched to any gene: 8. This CDR3 has 16 amino acids. The CDR3 nucleotides are TGCAGTGCTAGAGAGCTCTCCCTAGCGGGGGCAGAGACCCAGTACTTC. Its translation: CSARELSLAGAETQYF.

Remarks on this clonotype: With a much larger clone just one base away, this may be a read error. The chain joins TRBV7-3 to TRBJ2-4, with 10 bases aligning to TRBD2. Per germline, CDR1 SGHTA and CDR2 FQGTGA. The J segment lost 2 bases and the V segment lost 0 bases, leaving 7 bases of the junction unmatched. The CDR3 has 18 residues. CDR3 DNA: TGTGCCAGCAGCTTAACGGGACTAGCGAGAGTTACCAAAAACATTCAGTACTTC. It yields the protein CASSLTGLARVTKNIQYF. The variable domain in full, completed from reference TRBV7-3 and TRBJ2-4, reads GAGVSQTPSNKVTEKGKYVELRCDPISGHTALYWYRQSLGQGPEFLIYFQGTGAADDSGLPNDRFFAVRPEGSVSTLKIQRTERGDSAVYLCASSLTGLARVTKNIQYFGAGTRLSVL.

There are many counts of this clonotype. The CDR3 DNA reads TGTGCCAGCAGCCCCGGGCAGGGACCTGAAAAACTGTTTTTT. Its protein product is CASSPGQGPEKLFF. J is TRBJ1-4 and V is TRBV5-8, with D possibly TRBD1 on 5 matching bases. The V and J ends lost 4 bases and 7 bases respectively, with 14 bases between them. Germline assignment: CDR1 SGHTS and CDR2 YDEGEE. There are 14 residues in the CDR3.

As regards this clonotype: At one boundary the junction diverges from the germline segment, which might be a read error. The chain links TRBV10-3 to TRBJ2-7; TRBD1 might be the D (6 bases). Germline V lookup: CDR1 ENHRY, CDR2 SYGVKD. The CDR3 runs 14 residues. The CDR3 here is CTISPGVLSYDQYF. CDR3 bases: TGTACCATCTCCCCAGGGGTCCTCTCCTACGACCAGTACTTC.

The V gene is TRBV19, the J gene TRBJ2-3, with 8 bases fitting TRBD2. Per the germline V gene, CDR1 is LNHDA and CDR2 is SQIVND (reference sequence). The CDR3 contains 14 residues. Unmatched junction bases numbered 8, after V lost 1 base and J lost 11 bases. CDR3 sequence reads: CASSIVGGGNEQYF. The CDR3 region has the DNA TGTGCCAGTAGTATAGTCGGGGGGGGCAATGAGCAGTATTTT.

This clonotype occurred many times. This rearrangement joins TRBV6-1 to TRBJ2-1; D gene uncertain. Germline lookup yields CDR1 MNHNS and CDR2 SASEGT. V dropped 3 bases and J dropped 0 bases, with 9 bases sitting between them. CDR3 size: 15 residues. CDR3 amino acids: CASSEMGGSYNEQFF. DNA for the CDR3: TGTGCCAGCAGTGAGATGGGTGGCTCCTACAATGAGCAGTTCTTC.

This clonotype has at least ten counts. The rearrangement links TRBV7-8 to TRBJ2-7; no clear D gene. V lost 1 base and J lost 1, with 11 bases in between. Germline V CDR1 and CDR2: SGHVS, FQNEAQ. CDR3 length: 15 amino acids. CDR3 residues: CASSLDGGKSYEQYF. The CDR3 DNA is TGTGCCAGCAGCTTAGACGGTGGAAAATCCTACGAGCAGTACTTC. Full variable domain (missing parts from reference TRBV7-8 and TRBJ2-7): GAGVSQSPRYKVAKRGQDVALRCDPISGHVSLFWYQQALGQGPEFLTYFQNEAQLDKSGLPSDRFFAERPEGSVSTLKIQRTQQEDSAVYLCASSLDGGKSYEQYFGPGTRLTVT.

The chain has TRBV20-1 and TRBJ1-6; 9 bases match TRBD1. Germline CDR1 and CDR2: DFQATT and SNEGSKA (reference sequence). The CDR3 is 16 residues long. The ends lost 3 bases at V and 10 bases at J; junction bases unmatched: 13. DNA of the CDR3: TGCAGTGCTAGGGCAGGCAGGGACAGGGATGGGTCACCCCTCCACTTT. Protein product: CSARAGRDRDGSPLHF.

Turning to this clonotype: This sequence may be a read error, since a much larger clone differs from it by one base. This CDR3 is missing its conserved last phenylalanine or tryptophan, likely due to a read error. V gene TRBV11-3 combines with J gene TRBJ2-1, with D uncertain. CDR1 and CDR2 (germline): SGHNT, YENEEA. V was cut by 5 bases and J by 6 bases, with 8 bases left in between. The CDR3 has 12 amino acids. CDR3 sequence reads: CASSTPPNEQFL. The CDR3 coding sequence is TGTGCCAGCAGCACCCCCCCCAATGAGCAGTTCCTC.

This clonotype occurred many times. The V gene is TRBV5-1, the J gene TRBJ2-3; 12 positions agree with TRBD2. Germline CDR1 reads SGHRS; CDR2 reads YFSETQ. V lost 0 bases to trimming and J lost 2 bases; unmatched junction nucleotides: 1. The CDR3 loop spans 16 amino acids. CDR3 coding DNA: TGCGCCAGCAGCTTGGGGACTAGCGGGACCACAGATACGCAGTATTTT. Protein: CASSLGTSGTTDTQYF.

Worth noting for this clonotype: A much larger clone differs by one base, so this may be a read error. CDR3 amino acids: CASSLGKGGYEQHF. The CDR3 DNA follows: TGTGCCAGCAGTTTGGGGAAAGGAGGGTACGAGCAGCACTTC. The chain employs TRBV27 and TRBJ2-7; D possibly corresponds to TRBD2 (6 bases). Germline values: CDR1 MNHEY, CDR2 SMNVEV (reference sequence). The CDR3 loop spans 14 amino acids.

This clonotype was recorded at least ten times. The chain has TRBV12-3 or TRBV12-4 and TRBJ2-1; 11 bases match TRBD1. The CDR3 is 14 amino acids. V was clipped by 5 bases and J by 6 bases; unmatched bases: 3. CDR3 bases: TGTGCCAGCAGTACCGGGACAGGGGGCAATGAGCAGTTCTTC. As protein: CASSTGTGGNEQFF.

This clonotype was counted ten times or more. The chain couples TRBV19 to TRBJ2-5; D is perhaps TRBD1 (5 bases). V lost 6 bases and J lost 5, with 10 bases in between. The CDR3 extends over 12 amino acids. Germline V gene sequence: CDR1 LNHDA, CDR2 SQIVND (reference sequence). The DNA of the CDR3 is TGTGCCAGTAGCACAGGCCTCGAGACCCAGTACTTC. Its protein product is CASSTGLETQYF.